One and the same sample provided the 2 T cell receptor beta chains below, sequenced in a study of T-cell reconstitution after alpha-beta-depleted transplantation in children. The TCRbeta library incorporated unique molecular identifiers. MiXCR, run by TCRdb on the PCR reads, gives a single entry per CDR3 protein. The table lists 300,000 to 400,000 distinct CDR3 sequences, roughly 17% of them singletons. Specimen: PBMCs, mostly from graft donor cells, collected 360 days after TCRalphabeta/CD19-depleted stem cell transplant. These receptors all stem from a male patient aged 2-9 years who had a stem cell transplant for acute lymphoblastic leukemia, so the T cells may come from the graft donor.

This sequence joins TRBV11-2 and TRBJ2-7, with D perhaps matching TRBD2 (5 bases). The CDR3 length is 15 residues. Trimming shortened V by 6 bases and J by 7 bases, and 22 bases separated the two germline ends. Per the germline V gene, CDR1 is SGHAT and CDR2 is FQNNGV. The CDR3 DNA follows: TGTGCCAGCAGGCATAGAGGGTCCCCGGTTATGGAGCAGTACTTC. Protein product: CASRHRGSPVMEQYF.

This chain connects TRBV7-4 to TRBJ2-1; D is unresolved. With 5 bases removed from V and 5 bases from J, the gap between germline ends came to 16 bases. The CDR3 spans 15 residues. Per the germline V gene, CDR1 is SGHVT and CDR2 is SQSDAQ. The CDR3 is CASSPRRIGDNEQFF. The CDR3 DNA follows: TGTGCCAGCAGCCCCCGACGGATTGGGGACAATGAGCAGTTCTTC.